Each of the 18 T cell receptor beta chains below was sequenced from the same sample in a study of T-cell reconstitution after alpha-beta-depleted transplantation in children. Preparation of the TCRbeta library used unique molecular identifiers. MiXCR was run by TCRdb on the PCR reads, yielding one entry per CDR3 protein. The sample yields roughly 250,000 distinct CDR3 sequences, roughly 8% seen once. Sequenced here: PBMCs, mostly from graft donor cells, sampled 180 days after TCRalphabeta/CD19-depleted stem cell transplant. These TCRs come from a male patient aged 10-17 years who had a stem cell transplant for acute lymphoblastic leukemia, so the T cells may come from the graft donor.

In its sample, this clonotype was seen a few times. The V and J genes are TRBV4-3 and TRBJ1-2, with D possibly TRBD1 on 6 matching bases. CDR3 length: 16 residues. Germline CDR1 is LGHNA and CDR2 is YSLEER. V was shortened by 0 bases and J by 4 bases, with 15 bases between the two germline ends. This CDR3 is CASSQDRGGSIYGYTF. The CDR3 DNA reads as TGCGCCAGCAGCCAAGATAGGGGGGGCTCGATCTATGGCTACACCTTC.

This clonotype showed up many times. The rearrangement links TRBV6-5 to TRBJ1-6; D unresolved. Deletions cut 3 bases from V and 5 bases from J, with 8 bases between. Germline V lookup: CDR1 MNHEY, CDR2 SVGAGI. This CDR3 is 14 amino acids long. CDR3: CASSYQADNSPLHF. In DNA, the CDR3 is TGTGCCAGCAGTTATCAGGCAGATAATTCACCCCTCCACTTT.

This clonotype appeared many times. The CDR3 sequence is CASRVPSGGYGYTF. The CDR3 DNA is TGTGCCAGCAGAGTTCCTTCAGGCGGCTATGGCTACACCTTC. This chain uses TRBV7-2 with TRBJ1-2; D unclear. The V end was cut by 6 bases, the J end by 4 bases, with 15 bases between. CDR3 size: 14 residues. CDR1 and CDR2 (germline): SGHTA, FQGNSA. Full variable domain (remainder filled in from reference TRBV7-2 and TRBJ1-2): GAGVSQSPSNKVTEKGKDVELRCDPISGHTALYWYRQSLGQGLEFLIYFQGNSAPDKSGLPSDRFSAERTGGSVSTLTIQRTQQEDSAVYLCASRVPSGGYGYTFGSGTRLTVV.

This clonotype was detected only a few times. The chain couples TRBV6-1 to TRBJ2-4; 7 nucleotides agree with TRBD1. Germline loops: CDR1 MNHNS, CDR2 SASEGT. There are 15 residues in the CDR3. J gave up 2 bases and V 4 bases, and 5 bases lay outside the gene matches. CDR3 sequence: CASSGGGESKNIQYF. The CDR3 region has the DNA TGTGCCAGCAGTGGAGGGGGCGAGTCCAAAAACATTCAGTACTTC.

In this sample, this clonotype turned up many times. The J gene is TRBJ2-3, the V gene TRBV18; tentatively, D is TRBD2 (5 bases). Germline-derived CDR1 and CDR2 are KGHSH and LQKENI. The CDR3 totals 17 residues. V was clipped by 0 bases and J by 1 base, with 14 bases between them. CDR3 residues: CASSPPVPSPRTDTQYF. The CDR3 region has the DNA TGTGCCAGCTCACCACCAGTCCCTAGCCCACGCACAGATACGCAGTATTTT.

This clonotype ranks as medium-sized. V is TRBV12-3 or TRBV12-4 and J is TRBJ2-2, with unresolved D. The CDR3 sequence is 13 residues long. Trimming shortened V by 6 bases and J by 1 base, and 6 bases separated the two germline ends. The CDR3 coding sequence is TGTGCCAGCAGCCCAGAGAACACCGGGGAGCTGTTTTTT. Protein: CASSPENTGELFF.

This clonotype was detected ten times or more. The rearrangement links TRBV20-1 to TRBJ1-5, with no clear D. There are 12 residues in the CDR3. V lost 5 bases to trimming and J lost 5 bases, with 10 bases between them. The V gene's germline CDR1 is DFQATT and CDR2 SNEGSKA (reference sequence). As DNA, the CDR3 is TGCAGTGCTTCGAGAACGGATCAGCCCCAGCATTTT. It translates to CSASRTDQPQHF.

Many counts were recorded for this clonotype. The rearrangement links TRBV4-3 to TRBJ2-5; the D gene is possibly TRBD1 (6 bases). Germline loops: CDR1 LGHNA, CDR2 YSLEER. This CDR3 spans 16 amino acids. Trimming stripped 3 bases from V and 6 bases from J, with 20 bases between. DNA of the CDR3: TGCGCCAGCAGCCACCCCCCGGCCCAGGGGAGAAAGACCCAGTACTTC. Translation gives CASSHPPAQGRKTQYF.

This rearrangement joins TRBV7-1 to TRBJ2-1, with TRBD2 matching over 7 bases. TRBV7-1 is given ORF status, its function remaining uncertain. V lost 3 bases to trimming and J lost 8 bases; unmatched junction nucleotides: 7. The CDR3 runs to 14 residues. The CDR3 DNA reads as TGTGCCAGCAGCTCCAGGGCTAGCGGCGATGAGCAGTTCTTC. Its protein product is CASSSRASGDEQFF.

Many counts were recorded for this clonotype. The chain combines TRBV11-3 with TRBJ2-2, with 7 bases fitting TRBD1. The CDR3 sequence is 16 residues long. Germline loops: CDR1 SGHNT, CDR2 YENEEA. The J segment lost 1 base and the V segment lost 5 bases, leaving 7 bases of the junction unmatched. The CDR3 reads CASSHLDRRNTGELFF. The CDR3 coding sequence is TGTGCCAGCAGCCACCTGGACAGGCGGAACACCGGGGAGCTGTTTTTT.

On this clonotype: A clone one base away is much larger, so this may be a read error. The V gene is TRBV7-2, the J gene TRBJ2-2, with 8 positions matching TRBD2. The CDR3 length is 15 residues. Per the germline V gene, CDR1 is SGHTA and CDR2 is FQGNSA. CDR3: CASSPVGGALGDLFF. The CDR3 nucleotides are TGTGCCAGCAGCCCGGTCGGGGGGGCTCTCGGGGACCTGTTTTTT.

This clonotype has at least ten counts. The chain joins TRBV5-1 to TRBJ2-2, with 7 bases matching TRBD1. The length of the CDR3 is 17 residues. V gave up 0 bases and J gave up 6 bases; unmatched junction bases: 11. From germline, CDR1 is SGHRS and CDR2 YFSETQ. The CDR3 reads CASSLEVRGMDAGELFF. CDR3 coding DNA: TGCGCCAGCAGCTTGGAGGTCAGGGGGATGGATGCCGGGGAGCTGTTTTTT.

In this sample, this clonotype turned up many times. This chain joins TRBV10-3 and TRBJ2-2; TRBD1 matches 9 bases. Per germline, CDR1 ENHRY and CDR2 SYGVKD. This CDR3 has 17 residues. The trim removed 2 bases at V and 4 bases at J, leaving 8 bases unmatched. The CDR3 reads CAISEPWRQGGTGELFF. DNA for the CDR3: TGTGCCATCAGTGAGCCCTGGAGACAGGGGGGCACCGGGGAGCTGTTTTTT.

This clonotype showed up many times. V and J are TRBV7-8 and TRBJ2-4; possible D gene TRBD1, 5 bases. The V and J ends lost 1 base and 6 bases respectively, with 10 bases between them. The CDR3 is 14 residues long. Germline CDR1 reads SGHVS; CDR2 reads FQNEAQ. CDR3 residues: CASSLGQGSNIQYF. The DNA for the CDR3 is TGTGCCAGCAGCTTAGGGCAGGGATCAAACATTCAGTACTTC.

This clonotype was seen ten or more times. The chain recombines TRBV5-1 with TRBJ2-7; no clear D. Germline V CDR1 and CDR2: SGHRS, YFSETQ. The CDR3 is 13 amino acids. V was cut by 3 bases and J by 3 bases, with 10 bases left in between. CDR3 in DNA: TGCGCCAGCAGCTCCGGGTTCTTCTACGAGCAGTACTTC. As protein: CASSSGFFYEQYF.

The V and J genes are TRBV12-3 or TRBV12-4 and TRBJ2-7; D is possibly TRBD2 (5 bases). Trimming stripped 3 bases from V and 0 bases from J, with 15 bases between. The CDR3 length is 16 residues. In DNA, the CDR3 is TGTGCCAGCAGTTTCAAAGTGCGGACTGTCTCCTACGAGCAGTACTTC. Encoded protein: CASSFKVRTVSYEQYF.

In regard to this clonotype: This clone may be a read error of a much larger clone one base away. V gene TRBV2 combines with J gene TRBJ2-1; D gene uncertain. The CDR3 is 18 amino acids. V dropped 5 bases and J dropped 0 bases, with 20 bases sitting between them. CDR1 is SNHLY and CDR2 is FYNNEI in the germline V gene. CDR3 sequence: CASSYDPGSSSSYNEQFF. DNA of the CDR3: TGTGCCAGCAGTTACGACCCAGGATCCTCGAGCTCCTACAATGAGCAGTTCTTC.

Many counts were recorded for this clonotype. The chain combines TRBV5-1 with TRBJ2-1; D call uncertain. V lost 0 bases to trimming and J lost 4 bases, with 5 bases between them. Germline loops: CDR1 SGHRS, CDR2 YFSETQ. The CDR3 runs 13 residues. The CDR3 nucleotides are TGCGCCAGCAGCTTGGGACTTTACAATGAGCAGTTCTTC. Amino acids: CASSLGLYNEQFF.